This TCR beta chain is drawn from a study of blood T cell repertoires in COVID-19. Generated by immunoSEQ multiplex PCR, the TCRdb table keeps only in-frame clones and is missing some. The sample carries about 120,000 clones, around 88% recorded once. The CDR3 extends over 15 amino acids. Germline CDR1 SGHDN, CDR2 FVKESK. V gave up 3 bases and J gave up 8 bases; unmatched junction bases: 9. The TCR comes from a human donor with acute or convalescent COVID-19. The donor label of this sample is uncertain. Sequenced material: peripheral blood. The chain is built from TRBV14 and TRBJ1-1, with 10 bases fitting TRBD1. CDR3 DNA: TGTGCCAGCAGCCACACACTCCGGGACAGGGGAGAAGCTTTCTTT. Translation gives CASSHTLRDRGEAFF.